The clone carrying this TCR beta chain was seen more than once but under ten times. What it binds is not known. Measured with immunoSEQ multiplex PCR; TCRdb has only the in-frame clones, and not every one. This repertoire shows about 100,000 clones, 85% to 90% found once; its top ten account for approximately 15%. These data belong to a study of T cell responses to AZD1222 COVID-19 vaccine. Study-wide points: The sample set comprised mostly white British donors with more females, and clonal diversity was possibly underestimated.

The sequence was obtained from an adult in good health. The sample in question was peripheral blood, obtained on day 0 of AZD1222 vaccination.

CDR3 residues: CAISESTGHANTGELFF. The DNA for the CDR3 is TGTGCCATCAGTGAGTCCACCGGACACGCGAACACCGGGGAGCTGTTTTTT. The chain carries TRBV10-3 and TRBJ2-2, with D possibly being TRBD1 (5 bases). Trimming removed 0 bases from V and 0 bases from J, with 11 bases in between. Germline V CDR1 and CDR2: ENHRY, SYGVKD. The CDR3 is 17 amino acids.